A single T cell receptor (beta chain) is shown here with its context. Its antigen is not identified. This specimen belongs to a study of T cell responses to AZD1222 COVID-19 vaccine. Notes on the study in general: Of spike-specific TCRs, nearly half reportedly target regions left unmutated in variants. Once two AZD1222 doses were given, Spike-specific TCR breadth and depth went up. Clonal diversity was possibly underestimated, and white British individuals and females predominated among donors. Repertoire collection took place solely once the T cell response had peaked.

TCRdb's table, derived via immunoSEQ multiplex PCR, lists solely in-frame clones and lacks some. The sample includes about 67,000 clones, 84% seen only once; the top ten take 21%. The V gene end was trimmed by 6 bases and the J gene end by 5 bases; junction bases not matched to a gene: 3. The CDR3 consists of 14 residues. Germline CDR1 and CDR2: ENHRY and SYGVKD. The TCR comes from an adult in good health. Sequenced material: peripheral blood, taken on day 0 of AZD1222 vaccination. The chain has TRBV10-3 and TRBJ1-5, with 11 positions matching TRBD1. CDR3 DNA: TGTGCCATCAGGGGGACAGGGGGAGATCAGCCCCAGCATTTT. Protein: CAIRGTGGDQPQHF.